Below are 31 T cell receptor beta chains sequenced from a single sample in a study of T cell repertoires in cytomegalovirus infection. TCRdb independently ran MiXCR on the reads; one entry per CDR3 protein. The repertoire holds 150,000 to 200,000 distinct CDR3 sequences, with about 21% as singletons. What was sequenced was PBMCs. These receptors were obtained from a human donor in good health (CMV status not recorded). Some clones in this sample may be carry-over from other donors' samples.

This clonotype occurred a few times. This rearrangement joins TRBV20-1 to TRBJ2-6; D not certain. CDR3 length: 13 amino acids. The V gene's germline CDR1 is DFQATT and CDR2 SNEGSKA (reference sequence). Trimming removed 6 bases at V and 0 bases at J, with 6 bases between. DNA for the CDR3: TGCAGTGCGCATGTCTCTGGGGCCAACGTCCTGACTTTC. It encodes CSAHVSGANVLTF.

CDR3 sequence (DNA): TGTGCCTGGAGTGTAGGACGTTCTGGAAACACCATATATTTT. Amino acids: CAWSVGRSGNTIYF. This chain connects TRBV30 to TRBJ1-3; D is uncertain. The V end was cut by 0 bases, the J end by 1 base, with 7 bases between. Per germline, CDR1 GTSNPN and CDR2 SVGIG (reference sequence). The CDR3 is 14 amino acids.

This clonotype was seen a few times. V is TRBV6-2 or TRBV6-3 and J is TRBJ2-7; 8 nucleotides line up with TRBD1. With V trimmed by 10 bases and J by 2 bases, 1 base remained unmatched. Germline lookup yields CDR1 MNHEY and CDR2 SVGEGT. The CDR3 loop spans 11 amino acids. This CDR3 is CATGQAYEQYF. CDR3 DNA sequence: TGTGCCACGGGACAGGCCTACGAGCAGTACTTC.

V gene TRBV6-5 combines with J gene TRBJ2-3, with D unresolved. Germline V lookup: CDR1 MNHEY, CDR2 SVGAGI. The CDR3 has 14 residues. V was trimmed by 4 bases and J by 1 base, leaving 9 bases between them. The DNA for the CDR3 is TGTGCCAGCAGTTCAGGCGAAGGCACAGATACGCAGTATTTT. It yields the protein CASSSGEGTDTQYF.

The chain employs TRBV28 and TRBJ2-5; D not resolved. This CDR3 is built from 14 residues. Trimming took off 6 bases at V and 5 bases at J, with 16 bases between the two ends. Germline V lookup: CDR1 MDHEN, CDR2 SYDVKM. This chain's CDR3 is CASRSSVVTETQYF. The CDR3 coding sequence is TGTGCCAGCAGATCATCTGTGGTCACGGAGACCCAGTACTTC.

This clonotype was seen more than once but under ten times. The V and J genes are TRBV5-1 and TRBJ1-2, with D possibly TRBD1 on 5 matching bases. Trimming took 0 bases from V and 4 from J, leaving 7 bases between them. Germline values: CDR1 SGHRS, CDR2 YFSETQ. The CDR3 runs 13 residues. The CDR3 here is CASSLGGAYGYTF. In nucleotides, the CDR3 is TGCGCCAGCAGCTTGGGGGGCGCCTATGGCTACACCTTC. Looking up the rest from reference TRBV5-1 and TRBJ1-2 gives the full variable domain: KAGVTQTPRYLIKTRGQQVTLSCSPISGHRSVSWYQQTPGQGLQFLFEYFSETQRNKGNFPGRFSGRQFSNSRSEMNVSTLELGDSALYLCASSLGGAYGYTFGSGTRLTVV.

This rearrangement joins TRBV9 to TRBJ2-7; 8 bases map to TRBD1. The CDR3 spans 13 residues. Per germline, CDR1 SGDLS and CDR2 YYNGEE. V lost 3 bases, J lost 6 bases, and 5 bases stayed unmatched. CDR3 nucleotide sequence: TGTGCCAGCAGCGGTTCAGGGGGCTCCGAGCAGTACTTC. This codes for CASSGSGGSEQYF.

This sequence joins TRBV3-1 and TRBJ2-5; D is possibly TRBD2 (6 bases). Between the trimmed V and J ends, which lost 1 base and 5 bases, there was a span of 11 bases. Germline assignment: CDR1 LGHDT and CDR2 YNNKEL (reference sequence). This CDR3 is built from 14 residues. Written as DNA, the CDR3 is TGTGCCAGCAGCCAAGCAGGAGGGGTGGAGACCCAGTACTTC. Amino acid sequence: CASSQAGGVETQYF.

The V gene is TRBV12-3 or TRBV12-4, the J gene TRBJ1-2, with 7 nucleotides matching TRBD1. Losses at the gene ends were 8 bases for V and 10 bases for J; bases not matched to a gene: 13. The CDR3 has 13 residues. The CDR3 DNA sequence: TGTGCCAGCCACCCTGGGACAGCTCAGGTCTACACCTTC. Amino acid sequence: CASHPGTAQVYTF.

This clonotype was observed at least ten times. In nucleotides, the CDR3 is TGTGCCAGCAGTCCCTTGGGTGGGGGCCACTATGGCTACACCTTC. As protein: CASSPLGGGHYGYTF. This chain connects TRBV11-2 to TRBJ1-2; D is possibly TRBD1 (6 bases). CDR1 is SGHAT and CDR2 is FQNNGV in the germline V gene. This CDR3 is 15 amino acids long. V lost 6 bases and J 3 bases, leaving 17 bases between the germline ends.

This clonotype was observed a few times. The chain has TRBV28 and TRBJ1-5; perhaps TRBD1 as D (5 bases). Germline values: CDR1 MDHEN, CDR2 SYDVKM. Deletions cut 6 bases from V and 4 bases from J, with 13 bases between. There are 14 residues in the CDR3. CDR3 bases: TGTGCCAGCAGCGGGACCCTAGCGAATCAGCCCCAGCATTTT. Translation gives CASSGTLANQPQHF.

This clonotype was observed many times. CDR3 DNA sequence: TGTGCCAGCAGCCTCACGTCTAGCACAGATACGCAGTATTTT. This translates into CASSLTSSTDTQYF. The V call is TRBV7-6, the J call TRBJ2-3; D not resolved. The length of the CDR3 is 14 residues. The V and J ends lost 5 bases and 0 bases respectively, with 9 bases between them. The germline V gene has CDR1 SGHVS and CDR2 FNYEAQ.

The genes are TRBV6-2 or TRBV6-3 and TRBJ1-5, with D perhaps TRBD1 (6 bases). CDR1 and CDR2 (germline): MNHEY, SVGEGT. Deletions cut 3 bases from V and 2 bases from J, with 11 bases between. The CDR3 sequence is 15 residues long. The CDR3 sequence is CASSYLPGGNQPQHF. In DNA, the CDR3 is TGTGCCAGCAGTTATCTTCCAGGGGGCAATCAGCCCCAGCATTTT.

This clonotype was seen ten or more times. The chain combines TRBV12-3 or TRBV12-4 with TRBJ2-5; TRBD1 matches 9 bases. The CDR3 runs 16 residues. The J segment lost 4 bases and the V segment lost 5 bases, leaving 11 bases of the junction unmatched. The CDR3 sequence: CASSGNHRGRTETQYF. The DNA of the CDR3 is TGTGCCAGCAGTGGGAACCACAGGGGGCGCACAGAGACCCAGTACTTC.

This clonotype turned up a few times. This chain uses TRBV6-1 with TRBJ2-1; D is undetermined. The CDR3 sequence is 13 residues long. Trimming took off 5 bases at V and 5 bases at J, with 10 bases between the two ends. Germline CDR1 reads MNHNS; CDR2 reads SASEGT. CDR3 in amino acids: CASSPTLNNEQFF. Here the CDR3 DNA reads TGTGCCAGCAGTCCGACTCTAAACAATGAGCAGTTCTTC.

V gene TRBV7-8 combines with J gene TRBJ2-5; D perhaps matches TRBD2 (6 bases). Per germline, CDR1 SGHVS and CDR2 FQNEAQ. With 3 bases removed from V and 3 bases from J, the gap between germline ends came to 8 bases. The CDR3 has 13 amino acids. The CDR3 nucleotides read TGTGCCAGCAGCTTTTGGGGGGAAGAGACCCAGTACTTC. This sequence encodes CASSFWGEETQYF.

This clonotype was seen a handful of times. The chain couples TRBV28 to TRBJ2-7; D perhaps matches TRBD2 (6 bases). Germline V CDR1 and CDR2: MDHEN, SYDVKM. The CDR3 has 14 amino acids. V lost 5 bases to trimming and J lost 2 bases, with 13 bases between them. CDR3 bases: TGTGCCAGCAGTCCCGGGGGTACTCCCTACGAGCAGTACTTC. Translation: CASSPGGTPYEQYF.

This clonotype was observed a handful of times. The CDR3 DNA follows: TGTGCCACCAAACCCTTAGCGGGGGCGTATGGAGATACGCAGTATTTT. Translating gives CATKPLAGAYGDTQYF. The V and J genes are TRBV2 and TRBJ2-3, with TRBD2 identical over 9 bases. V shed 10 bases and J 5 bases; nucleotides not matched to a gene: 16. Germline values: CDR1 SNHLY, CDR2 FYNNEI. This CDR3 comprises 16 residues. Together with reference TRBV2 and TRBJ2-3, the CDR3 gives the full variable domain: EPEVTQTPSHQVTQMGQEVILRCVPISNHLYFYWYRQILGQKVEFLVSFYNNEISEKSEIFDDQFSVERPDGSNFTLKIRSTKLEDSAMYFCATKPLAGAYGDTQYFGPGTRLTVL.

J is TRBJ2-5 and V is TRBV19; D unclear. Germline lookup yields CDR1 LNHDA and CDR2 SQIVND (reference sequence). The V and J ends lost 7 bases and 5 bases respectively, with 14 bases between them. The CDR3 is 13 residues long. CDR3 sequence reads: CASTPGPGETQYF. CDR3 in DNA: TGTGCCAGTACCCCAGGACCTGGGGAGACCCAGTACTTC. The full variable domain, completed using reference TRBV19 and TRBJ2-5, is DGGITQSPKYLFRKEGQNVTLSCEQNLNHDAMYWYRQDPGQGLRLIYYSQIVNDFQKGDIAEGYSVSREKKESFPLTVTSAQKNPTAFYLCASTPGPGETQYFGPGTRLLVL.

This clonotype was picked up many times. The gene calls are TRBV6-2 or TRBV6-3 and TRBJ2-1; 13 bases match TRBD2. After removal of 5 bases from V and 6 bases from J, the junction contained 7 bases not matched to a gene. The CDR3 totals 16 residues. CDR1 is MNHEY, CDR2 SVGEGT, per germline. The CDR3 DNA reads TGTGCCAGCAGTCGGACCGGGACTAGCGGGACCAATGAGCAGTTCTTC. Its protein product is CASSRTGTSGTNEQFF.

CDR3 sequence reads: CASSPGTAKETQYF. CDR3 sequence (DNA): TGCGCCAGCAGCCCTGGGACAGCAAAAGAGACCCAGTACTTC. J is TRBJ2-5 and V is TRBV5-1; 7 bases line up with TRBD1. The germline V gene encodes CDR1 SGHRS and CDR2 YFSETQ. This CDR3 spans 14 amino acids. Losses at the gene ends were 4 bases for V and 3 bases for J; bases not matched to a gene: 6.

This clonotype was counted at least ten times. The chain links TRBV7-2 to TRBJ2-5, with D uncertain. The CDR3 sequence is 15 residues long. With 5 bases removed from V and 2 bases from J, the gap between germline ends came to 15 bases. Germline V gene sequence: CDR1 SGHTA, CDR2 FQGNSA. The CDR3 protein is CASSPGQAPQETQYF. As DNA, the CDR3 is TGTGCCAGCAGCCCCGGGCAGGCCCCACAAGAGACCCAGTACTTC.

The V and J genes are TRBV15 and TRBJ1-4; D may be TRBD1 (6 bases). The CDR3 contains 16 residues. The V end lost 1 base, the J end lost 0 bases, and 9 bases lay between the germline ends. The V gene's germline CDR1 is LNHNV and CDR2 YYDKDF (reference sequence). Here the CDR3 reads CATSRARGATNEKLFF. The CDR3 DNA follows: TGTGCCACCAGCAGAGCTAGGGGGGCAACTAATGAAAAACTGTTTTTT.

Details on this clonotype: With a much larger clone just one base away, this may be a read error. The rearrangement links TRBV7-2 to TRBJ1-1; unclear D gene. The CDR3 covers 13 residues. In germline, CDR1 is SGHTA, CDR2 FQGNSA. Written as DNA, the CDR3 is TGTGCCAACAGCATCGTGGGGATGACTGAAGCTTTCTTT. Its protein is CANSIVGMTEAFF.

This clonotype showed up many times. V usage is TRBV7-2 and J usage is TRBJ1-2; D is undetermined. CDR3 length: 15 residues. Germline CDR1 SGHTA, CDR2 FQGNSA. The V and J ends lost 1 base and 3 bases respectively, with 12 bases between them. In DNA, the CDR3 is TGTGCCAGCAGCTTAGTGCGCGGCGCTGACTATGGCTACACCTTC. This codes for CASSLVRGADYGYTF. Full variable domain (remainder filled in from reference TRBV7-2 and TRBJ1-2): GAGVSQSPSNKVTEKGKDVELRCDPISGHTALYWYRQSLGQGLEFLIYFQGNSAPDKSGLPSDRFSAERTGGSVSTLTIQRTQQEDSAVYLCASSLVRGADYGYTFGSGTRLTVV.

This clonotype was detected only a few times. CDR3 coding DNA: TGTGCCAGCAGCGCTGCACCCACAGATACGCAGTATTTT. Its translation is CASSAAPTDTQYF. The J gene is TRBJ2-3, the V gene TRBV11-2; D unresolved. Trimming pared 5 bases from V and 2 bases from J, leaving 8 bases between. The CDR3 has 13 residues. Germline lookup yields CDR1 SGHAT and CDR2 FQNNGV.

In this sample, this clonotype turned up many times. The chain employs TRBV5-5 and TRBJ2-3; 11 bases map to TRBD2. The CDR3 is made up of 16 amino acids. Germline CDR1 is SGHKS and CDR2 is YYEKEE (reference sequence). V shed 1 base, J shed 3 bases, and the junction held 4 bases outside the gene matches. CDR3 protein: CASSLITSGRTDTQYF. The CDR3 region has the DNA TGTGCCAGCAGCTTGATAACTAGCGGGAGAACAGATACGCAGTATTTT.

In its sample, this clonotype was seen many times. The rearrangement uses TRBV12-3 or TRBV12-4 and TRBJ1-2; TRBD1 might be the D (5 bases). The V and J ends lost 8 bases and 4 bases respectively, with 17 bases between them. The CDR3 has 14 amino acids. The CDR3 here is CASRTGGEFYGYTF. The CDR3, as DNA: TGTGCCAGCCGCACCGGGGGTGAATTCTATGGCTACACCTTC.

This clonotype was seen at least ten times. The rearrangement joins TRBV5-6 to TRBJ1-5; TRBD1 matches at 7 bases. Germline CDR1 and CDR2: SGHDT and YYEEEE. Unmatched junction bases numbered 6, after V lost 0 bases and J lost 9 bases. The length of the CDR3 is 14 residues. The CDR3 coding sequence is TGTGCCAGCAGCTTGGCAAGGGGGCTGGGGCCCCAGCATTTT. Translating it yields CASSLARGLGPQHF.

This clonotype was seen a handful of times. In DNA form, the CDR3 reads TGTGCCAGCAGCTTCGACAGCCGCTCCTACAATGAGCAGTTCTTC. Its translation is CASSFDSRSYNEQFF. The chain is built from TRBV5-6 and TRBJ2-1, with TRBD1 as a possible D gene (5 bases). V shed 2 bases and J shed 0 bases, with 9 bases lying between them. The CDR3 runs 15 residues. CDR1 and CDR2 from the germline V gene are SGHDT and YYEEEE. Full variable domain (remainder filled in from reference TRBV5-6 and TRBJ2-1): DAGVTQSPTHLIKTRGQQVTLRCSPKSGHDTVSWYQQALGQGPQFIFQYYEEEERQRGNFPDRFSGHQFPNYSSELNVNALLLGDSALYLCASSFDSRSYNEQFFGPGTRLTVL.

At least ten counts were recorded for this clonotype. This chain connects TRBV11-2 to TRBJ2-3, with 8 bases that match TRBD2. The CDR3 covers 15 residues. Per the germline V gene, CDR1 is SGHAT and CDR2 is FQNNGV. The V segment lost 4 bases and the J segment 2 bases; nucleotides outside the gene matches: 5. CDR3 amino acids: CASSYGGRTTDTQYF. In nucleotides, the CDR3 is TGTGCCAGCAGCTATGGCGGGAGGACCACAGATACGCAGTATTTT.